This entry lists 27 T cell receptor beta chains sequenced from one sample in a study of T cells in Graves' hyperthyroidism and ophthalmopathy. What was amplified from RNA transcripts were TCR beta CDR3 regions. The TCR CDR3 was amplified in a first-round RT-PCR using the HTBI primer set. TCRdb ran MiXCR on the multiplex PCR reads and lists one entry per CDR3 protein. The sample records 550,000 to 800,000 distinct CDR3 sequences, 15% to 20% being singletons. What was sequenced was blood. These receptors were taken from a man between 45 and 60 years old with Graves' hyperthyroidism.

Ten or more counts support this clonotype. The chain employs TRBV11-2 and TRBJ1-1; a possible D gene is TRBD1 (6 bases). Trimming pared 2 bases from V and 8 bases from J, leaving 12 bases between. Per germline, CDR1 SGHAT and CDR2 FQNNGV. The CDR3 length is 13 residues. Written as DNA, the CDR3 is TGTGCCAGCAGCTTAATAGCGGGGGGCGAAGCTTTCTTT. It codes for CASSLIAGGEAFF.

This chain joins TRBV28 and TRBJ2-1, with 16 bases matching TRBD2. Germline V lookup: CDR1 MDHEN, CDR2 SYDVKM. The CDR3 covers 16 residues. Trimming at V came to 3 bases and at J to 9 bases, leaving 5 bases not matched to a gene. This chain's CDR3 is CASSLTGTSGRGEQFF. The CDR3 DNA reads TGTGCCAGCAGTTTGACCGGGACTAGCGGGAGGGGTGAGCAGTTCTTC.

The chain employs TRBV25-1 and TRBJ2-3; TRBD2 aligns across 9 bases. V was clipped by 3 bases and J by 5 bases; unmatched bases: 9. The CDR3 is 16 amino acids. The germline CDR1 and CDR2 sequences are MGHDK and SYGVNS. CDR3 sequence (DNA): TGTGCCAGCAGTGACATCCTAGCGGGATTATTAGATACGCAGTATTTT. Its protein product is CASSDILAGLLDTQYF.

A few counts support this clonotype. This chain joins TRBV10-1 and TRBJ2-5; 7 bases line up with TRBD2. Germline V gives CDR1 WNHNN, CDR2 SYGVQD (reference sequence). The CDR3 has 14 amino acids. Trimming cost V 3 bases and J 0 bases; bases outside gene matches: 1. The CDR3 region is CASSESGNQETQYF. The CDR3, as DNA: TGCGCCAGCAGTGAAAGCGGGAACCAAGAGACCCAGTACTTC.

Points on this clonotype: A much larger clone differs by one base, so this may be a read error. The rearrangement links TRBV5-1 to TRBJ2-1; 7 positions match TRBD1. Germline values: CDR1 SGHRS, CDR2 YFSETQ. This CDR3 region has 13 residues. The CDR3 spells CTSSLQGSGEQFF. CDR3 nucleotide sequence: TGCACCAGCAGCTTACAGGGGAGCGGTGAGCAGTTCTTC.

The table lists this clonotype with many counts. This rearrangement joins TRBV2 to TRBJ2-4; no clear D gene. V was pared by 6 bases and J by 1 base, with 10 bases between. From germline, CDR1 is SNHLY and CDR2 FYNNEI. The CDR3 contains 14 residues. CDR3 DNA sequence: TGTGCCAGCAGGGTCAGTGAGGCCAAAAACATTCAGTACTTC. Its translation is CASRVSEAKNIQYF.

This clonotype was found many times. This chain joins TRBV11-2 and TRBJ2-1, with 16 bases matching TRBD2. There are 16 residues in the CDR3. V trimming: 5 bases; J trimming: 7 bases; junction bases outside the gene matches: 5. CDR1 SGHAT and CDR2 FQNNGV come from the germline V gene. CDR3 DNA: TGTGCCAGCAGCCCCGGGACTAGCGGGAGGGCGAATGAGCAGTTCTTC. This encodes CASSPGTSGRANEQFF.

The chain uses TRBV7-9 and TRBJ2-7, with 7 nucleotides matching TRBD1. This CDR3 is built from 20 residues. The germline V gene has CDR1 SEHNR and CDR2 FQNEAQ (reference sequence). V dropped 5 bases and J dropped 3; count of bases not matched to a gene: 25. The CDR3 region has the DNA TGTGCCAGCAGCCACACGTCGGACAGGTCGACAACAGAGCTAGTCTACGAGCAGTACTTC. This sequence encodes CASSHTSDRSTTELVYEQYF.

Concerning this clonotype: A read error is possible here, since a much larger clone lies one base away. The gene calls are TRBV13 and TRBJ2-4; D may be TRBD1 (6 bases). Germline CDR1 is PRHDT and CDR2 is FYEKMQ (reference sequence). CDR3 length: 16 amino acids. The CDR3 region has the DNA TGTGCCAGCAGCCCTCGACAGGAAACGAATAAAAACATTCGGTACTTC. It specifies CASSPRQETNKNIRYF.

This clonotype has more than one count but fewer than ten. The rearrangement joins TRBV29-1 to TRBJ1-2, with a weak D call TRBD1 (6 bases). This CDR3 region has 12 residues. V was trimmed by 3 bases and J by 3 bases, leaving 8 bases between them. The germline gives CDR1 SQVTM, CDR2 ANQGSEA. The CDR3 sequence: CSVEDRDYGYTF. The DNA of the CDR3 is TGCAGCGTTGAGGACAGAGACTATGGCTACACCTTC.

This chain connects TRBV7-9 to TRBJ2-1; 10 positions agree with TRBD1. The CDR3 is 16 amino acids. Per the germline V gene, CDR1 is SEHNR and CDR2 is FQNEAQ (reference sequence). V was clipped by 5 bases and J by 4 bases; unmatched bases: 8. In DNA form, the CDR3 reads TGTGCCAGCAGCCCGACTGACAGGGGGCGATACAATGAGCAGTTCTTC. Its translation: CASSPTDRGRYNEQFF.

With respect to this clonotype: This may come from a read error, since a much larger clone is one base off. V gene TRBV13 combines with J gene TRBJ2-3, with D perhaps matching TRBD2 (6 bases). CDR3 size: 15 residues. Germline lookup yields CDR1 PRHDT and CDR2 FYEKMQ (reference sequence). With 5 bases removed from V and 5 bases from J, the gap between germline ends came to 17 bases. The CDR3 region has the DNA TGTGCCAGCAGCCTAAACCGGGAGAGGGGAGATACGCAGTATTTT. This encodes CASSLNRERGDTQYF.

This clonotype was detected ten times or more. V and J are TRBV30 and TRBJ2-7, with 7 bases that match TRBD1. The CDR3 runs 14 residues. J gave up 2 bases and V 1 base, and 5 bases lay outside the gene matches. Germline-derived CDR1 and CDR2 are GTSNPN and SVGIG (reference sequence). CDR3 bases: TGTGCCTGGAGTGCCGGGACAGCCACCTACGAGCAGTACTTC. Translated: CAWSAGTATYEQYF.

This rearrangement joins TRBV6-4 to TRBJ1-1; D call uncertain. V shed 2 bases and J shed 4 bases, with 26 bases lying between them. The CDR3 consists of 19 residues. Germline V gene lookup returns CDR1 MRHNA and CDR2 SNTAGT. In DNA form, the CDR3 reads TGTGCCAGCAGTGACCCAAAGGCGTGGGAAAAAAAAGAAGGCACTGAAGCTTTCTTT. This gives the protein CASSDPKAWEKKEGTEAFF.

This clonotype occurred a few times. Mismatch with germline at one junction end may stem from a read error. The V call is TRBV27, the J call TRBJ2-1; TRBD2 is a possible D gene (6 bases). Germline V gene sequence: CDR1 MNHEY, CDR2 SMNVEV (reference sequence). The CDR3 runs 14 residues. The CDR3 DNA reads as TGTGCCAGCAGGCAATTGACTAGTTTCAATGAGCGGTTCTTC. The encoded protein is CASRQLTSFNERFF.

The table lists this clonotype with many counts. Written as DNA, the CDR3 is TGTGCCAGCAGTACAGGGGAAGGGTCCTACGAGCAGTACTTC. It yields the protein CASSTGEGSYEQYF. This chain links TRBV28 with TRBJ2-7, with TRBD1 identical over 7 bases. V shed 5 bases, J shed 1 base, and the junction held 5 bases outside the gene matches. Germline assignment: CDR1 MDHEN and CDR2 SYDVKM. The CDR3 has 14 residues.

This clonotype is a singleton in its sample. J is TRBJ1-2 and V is TRBV20-1, with D perhaps TRBD1 (6 bases). The germline CDR1 and CDR2 sequences are DFQATT and SNEGSKA (reference sequence). V was cut by 3 bases and J by 3 bases, with 17 bases left in between. The CDR3 loop spans 15 amino acids. For the CDR3, the DNA is TGCAGTGCTAGTAGCGGGGGCGGGGGGGACTATGGCTACACCTTC. Encoded protein: CSASSGGGGDYGYTF.

This chain connects TRBV5-1 to TRBJ1-2; 9 bases fit TRBD1. The CDR3 extends over 15 amino acids. CDR1 is SGHRS, CDR2 YFSETQ, per germline. J lost 5 bases, V lost 4 bases, and 9 bases had no gene match. The CDR3 here is CASSMGQGYSYGYTF. The CDR3 DNA follows: TGCGCCAGCAGCATGGGACAGGGCTACTCTTATGGCTACACCTTC.

This clonotype was seen ten or more times. This chain uses TRBV11-2 with TRBJ2-3; D is perhaps TRBD2 (5 bases). Deletions cut 5 bases from V and 0 bases from J, with 21 bases between. The germline V gene has CDR1 SGHAT and CDR2 FQNNGV. The CDR3 is 18 amino acids. In nucleotides, the CDR3 is TGTGCCAGCAGCCCCCAATATTATTTAGGAGGTAGCACAGATACGCAGTATTTT. It is translated as CASSPQYYLGGSTDTQYF.

The chain uses TRBV20-1 and TRBJ1-4; D is ambiguous. The germline V gene has CDR1 DFQATT and CDR2 SNEGSKA (reference sequence). Trimming took 7 bases from V and 6 from J, leaving 12 bases between them. CDR3 length: 12 amino acids. CDR3: CSVWGRDEKLFF. CDR3 nucleotides: TGCAGTGTGTGGGGTAGGGATGAAAAACTGTTTTTT.

V is TRBV20-1 and J is TRBJ2-3; 8 positions agree with TRBD2. V lost 0 bases, J lost 0 bases, and 5 bases stayed unmatched. The CDR3 length is 16 residues. Germline V gives CDR1 DFQATT, CDR2 SNEGSKA (reference sequence). The CDR3 sequence is CSARDWPSGSTDTQYF. The CDR3 DNA sequence: TGCAGTGCTAGAGATTGGCCTAGCGGGAGCACAGATACGCAGTATTTT.

The J gene is TRBJ1-2, the V gene TRBV30; perhaps TRBD1 as D (6 bases). This CDR3 spans 11 amino acids. Trimming removed 5 bases at V and 6 bases at J, with 10 bases between. The germline gives CDR1 GTSNPN, CDR2 SVGIG (reference sequence). The CDR3 region is CAWPTGNGYTF. DNA for the CDR3: TGTGCCTGGCCAACAGGGAATGGCTACACCTTC.

This clonotype was recorded many times. This chain uses TRBV9 with TRBJ2-6, with D hard to call. Per germline, CDR1 SGDLS and CDR2 YYNGEE. The CDR3 totals 14 residues. V gave up 0 bases and J gave up 0 bases, with 1 base separating them. As DNA, the CDR3 is TGTGCCAGCAGCGTAGACTCTGGGGCCAACGTCCTGACTTTC. Its protein is CASSVDSGANVLTF. Combining the CDR3 with reference TRBV9 and TRBJ2-6 gives the whole variable domain DSGVTQTPKHLITATGQRVTLRCSPRSGDLSVYWYQQSLDQGLQFLIQYYNGEERAKGNILERFSAQQFPDLHSELNLSSLELGDSALYFCASSVDSGANVLTFGAGSRLTVL.

This clonotype has just a few counts. The gene calls are TRBV5-1 and TRBJ2-5; 7 nucleotides align to TRBD1. Trimming removed 4 bases from V and 2 bases from J; junction bases left unmatched: 8. This CDR3 comprises 15 residues. In germline, CDR1 is SGHRS, CDR2 YFSETQ. The CDR3 loop reads CASSNPTGWQETQYF. The CDR3 nucleotides read TGCGCCAGCAGCAACCCGACAGGGTGGCAAGAGACCCAGTACTTC.

The V and J genes are TRBV4-1 and TRBJ1-4; TRBD1 agrees at 10 bases. Looked up from germline, CDR1 is MGHRA and CDR2 is YSYEKL. The CDR3 loop spans 15 amino acids. The junction had 3 bases not matched to a gene; V was cut back by 2 bases and J by 6 bases. The CDR3 loop reads CASSQSGTGDEKLFF. CDR3 DNA sequence: TGCGCCAGCAGCCAATCCGGGACAGGGGATGAAAAACTGTTTTTT.

This clonotype was observed many times. The V call is TRBV2, the J call TRBJ2-2; no clear D. CDR3 length: 14 residues. Germline values: CDR1 SNHLY, CDR2 FYNNEI. The V end lost 6 bases, the J end lost 9 bases, and 17 bases lay between the germline ends. In DNA, the CDR3 is TGTGCCAGCAGGAAAGACGCAGTATCGAGGGAGCTGTTTTTT. Protein: CASRKDAVSRELFF. Using reference TRBV2 and TRBJ2-2 for the parts outside the CDR3, the full variable domain is EPEVTQTPSHQVTQMGQEVILRCVPISNHLYFYWYRQILGQKVEFLVSFYNNEISEKSEIFDDQFSVERPDGSNFTLKIRSTKLEDSAMYFCASRKDAVSRELFFGEGSRLTVL.

In this sample, this clonotype turned up many times. This sequence joins TRBV30 and TRBJ1-2, with D hard to call. The CDR3 extends over 13 amino acids. Germline V lookup: CDR1 GTSNPN, CDR2 SVGIG (reference sequence). V dropped 7 bases and J dropped 5 bases, with 17 bases sitting between them. The chain's CDR3 is CAFCPPLLYGYTF. The CDR3 DNA follows: TGTGCCTTCTGTCCGCCCCTACTTTATGGCTACACCTTC.